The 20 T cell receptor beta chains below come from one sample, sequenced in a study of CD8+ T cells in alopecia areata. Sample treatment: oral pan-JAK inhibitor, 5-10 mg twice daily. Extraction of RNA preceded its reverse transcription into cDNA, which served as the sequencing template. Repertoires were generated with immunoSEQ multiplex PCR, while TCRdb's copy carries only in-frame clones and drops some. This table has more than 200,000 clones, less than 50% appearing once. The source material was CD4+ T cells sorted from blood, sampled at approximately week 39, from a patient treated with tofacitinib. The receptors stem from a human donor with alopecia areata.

CDR3 DNA sequence: TGTGCCAGCAGTGCTACAGGGGGGGAAGCTTTCTTT. Translating it yields CASSATGGEAFF. The chain combines TRBV6-5 with TRBJ1-1; TRBD1 aligns across 8 bases. Germline V CDR1 and CDR2: MNHEY, SVGAGI. V lost 5 bases, J lost 8 bases, and 4 bases stayed unmatched. The CDR3 consists of 12 residues.

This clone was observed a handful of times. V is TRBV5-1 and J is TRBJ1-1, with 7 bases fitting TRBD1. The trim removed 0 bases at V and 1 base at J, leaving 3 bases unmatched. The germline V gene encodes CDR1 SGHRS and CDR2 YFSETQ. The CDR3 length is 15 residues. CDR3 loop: CASSLERTGNTEAFF. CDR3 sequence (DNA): TGCGCCAGCAGCTTGGAGCGGACAGGGAACACTGAAGCTTTCTTT.

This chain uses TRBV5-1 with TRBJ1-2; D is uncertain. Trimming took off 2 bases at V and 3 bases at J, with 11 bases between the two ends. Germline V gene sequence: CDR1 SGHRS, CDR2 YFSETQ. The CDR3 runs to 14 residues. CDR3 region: CASSFQAPYYGYTF. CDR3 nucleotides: TGCGCCAGCAGCTTCCAGGCGCCATACTATGGCTACACCTTC. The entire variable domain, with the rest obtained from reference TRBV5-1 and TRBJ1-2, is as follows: KAGVTQTPRYLIKTRGQQVTLSCSPISGHRSVSWYQQTPGQGLQFLFEYFSETQRNKGNFPGRFSGRQFSNSRSEMNVSTLELGDSALYLCASSFQAPYYGYTFGSGTRLTVV.

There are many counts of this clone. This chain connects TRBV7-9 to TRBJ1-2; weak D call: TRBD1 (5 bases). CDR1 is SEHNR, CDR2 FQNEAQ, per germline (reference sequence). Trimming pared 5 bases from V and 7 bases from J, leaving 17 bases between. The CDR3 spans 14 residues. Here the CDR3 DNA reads TGTGCCAGCAGCGACACCGGGGGGATCGGTGGCTACACCTTC. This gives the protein CASSDTGGIGGYTF.

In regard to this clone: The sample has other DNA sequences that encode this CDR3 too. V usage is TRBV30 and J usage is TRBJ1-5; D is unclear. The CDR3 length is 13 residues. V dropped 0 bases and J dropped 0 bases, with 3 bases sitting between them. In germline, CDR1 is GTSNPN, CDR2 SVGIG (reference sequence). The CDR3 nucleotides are TGTGCCTGGAGTGTAGGTAGCAATCAGCCCCAGCATTTT. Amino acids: CAWSVGSNQPQHF.

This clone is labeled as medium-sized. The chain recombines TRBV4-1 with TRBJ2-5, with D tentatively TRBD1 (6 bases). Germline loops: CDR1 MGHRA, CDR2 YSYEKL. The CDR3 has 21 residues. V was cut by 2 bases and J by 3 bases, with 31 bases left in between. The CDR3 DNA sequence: TGCGCCAGCAGCCAACCAGGGGCCAAGACGGACGCCGGGAATCGGGAAGAGACCCAGTACTTC. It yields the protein CASSQPGAKTDAGNREETQYF.

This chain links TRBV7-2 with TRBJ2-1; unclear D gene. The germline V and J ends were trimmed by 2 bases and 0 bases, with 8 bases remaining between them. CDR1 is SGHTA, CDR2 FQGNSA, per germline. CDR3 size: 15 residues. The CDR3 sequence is CASSLSGSSYNEQFF. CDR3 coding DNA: TGTGCCAGCAGCTTATCTGGCAGCTCCTACAATGAGCAGTTCTTC. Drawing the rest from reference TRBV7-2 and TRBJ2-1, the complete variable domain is GAGVSQSPSNKVTEKGKDVELRCDPISGHTALYWYRQSLGQGLEFLIYFQGNSAPDKSGLPSDRFSAERTGGSVSTLTIQRTQQEDSAVYLCASSLSGSSYNEQFFGPGTRLTVL.

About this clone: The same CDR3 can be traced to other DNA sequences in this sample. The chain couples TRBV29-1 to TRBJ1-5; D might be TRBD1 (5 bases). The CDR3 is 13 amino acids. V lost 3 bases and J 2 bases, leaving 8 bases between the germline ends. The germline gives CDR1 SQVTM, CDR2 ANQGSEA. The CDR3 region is CSVDLGGNQPQHF. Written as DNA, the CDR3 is TGCAGCGTTGATCTGGGGGGCAATCAGCCCCAGCATTTT.

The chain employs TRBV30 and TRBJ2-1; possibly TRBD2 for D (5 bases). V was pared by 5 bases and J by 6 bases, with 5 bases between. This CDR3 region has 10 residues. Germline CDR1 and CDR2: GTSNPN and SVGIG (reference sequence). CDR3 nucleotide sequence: TGTGCCTGGGGACTCAATGAGCAGTTCTTC. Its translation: CAWGLNEQFF. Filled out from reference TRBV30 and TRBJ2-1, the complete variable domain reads SQTIHQWPATLVQPVGSPLSLECTVEGTSNPNLYWYRQAAGRGLQLLFYSVGIGQISSEVPQNLSASRPQDRQFILSSKKLLLSDSGFYLCAWGLNEQFFGPGTRLTVL.

Here the CDR3 DNA reads TGTGCCAGCAGCCCGGTATCGAGGGGGGACGGCTACACCTTC. The encoded protein is CASSPVSRGDGYTF. The rearrangement joins TRBV5-4 to TRBJ1-2; tentatively, D is TRBD1 (6 bases). CDR3 length: 14 residues. Trimming removed 4 bases at V and 8 bases at J, with 18 bases between. CDR1 is SGHNT and CDR2 is YYREEE in the germline V gene (reference sequence). The complete variable domain, with remaining parts taken from reference TRBV5-4 and TRBJ1-2, reads ETGVTQSPTHLIKTRGQQVTLRCSSQSGHNTVSWYQQALGQGPQFIFQYYREEENGRGNFPPRFSGLQFPNYSSELNVNALELDDSALYLCASSPVSRGDGYTFGSGTRLTVV.

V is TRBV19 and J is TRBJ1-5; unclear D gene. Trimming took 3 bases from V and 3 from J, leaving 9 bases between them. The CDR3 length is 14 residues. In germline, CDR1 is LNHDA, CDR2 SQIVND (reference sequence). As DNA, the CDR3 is TGTGCCAGTAGTATCCCGCCATCCAATCAGCCCCAGCATTTT. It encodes CASSIPPSNQPQHF.

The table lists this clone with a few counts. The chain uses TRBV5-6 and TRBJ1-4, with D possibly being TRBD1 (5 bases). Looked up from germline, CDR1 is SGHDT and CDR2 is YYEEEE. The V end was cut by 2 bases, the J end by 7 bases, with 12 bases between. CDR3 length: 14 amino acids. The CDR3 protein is CASSFGARREKLFF. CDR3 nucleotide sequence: TGTGCCAGCAGCTTTGGGGCTCGCCGTGAAAAACTGTTTTTT.

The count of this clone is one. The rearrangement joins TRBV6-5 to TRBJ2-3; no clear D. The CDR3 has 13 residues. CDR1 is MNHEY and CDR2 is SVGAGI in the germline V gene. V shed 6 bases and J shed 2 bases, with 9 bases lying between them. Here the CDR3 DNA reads TGTGCCAGCAGCTCAATACTCACAGATACGCAGTATTTT. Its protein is CASSSILTDTQYF.

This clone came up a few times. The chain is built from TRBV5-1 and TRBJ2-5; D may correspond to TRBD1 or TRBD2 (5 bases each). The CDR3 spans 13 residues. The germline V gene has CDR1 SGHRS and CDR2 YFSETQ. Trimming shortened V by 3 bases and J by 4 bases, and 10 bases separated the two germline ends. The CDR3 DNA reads TGCGCCAGCAGCTGGGACCAGGGAGAGACCCAGTACTTC. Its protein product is CASSWDQGETQYF.

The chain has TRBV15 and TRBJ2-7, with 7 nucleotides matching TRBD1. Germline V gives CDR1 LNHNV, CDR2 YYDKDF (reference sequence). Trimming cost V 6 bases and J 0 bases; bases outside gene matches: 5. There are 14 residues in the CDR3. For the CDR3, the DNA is TGTGCCACCAGACGGGACAGAATCTCCTACGAGCAGTACTTC. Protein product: CATRRDRISYEQYF.

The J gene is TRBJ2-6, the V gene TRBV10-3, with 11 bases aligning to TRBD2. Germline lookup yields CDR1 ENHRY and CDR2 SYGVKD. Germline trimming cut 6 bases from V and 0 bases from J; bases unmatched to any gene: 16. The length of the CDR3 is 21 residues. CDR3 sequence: CAISKTPGLAAQASGANVLTF. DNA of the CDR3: TGTGCCATCAGCAAGACACCGGGACTAGCGGCCCAAGCCTCTGGGGCCAACGTCCTGACTTTC.

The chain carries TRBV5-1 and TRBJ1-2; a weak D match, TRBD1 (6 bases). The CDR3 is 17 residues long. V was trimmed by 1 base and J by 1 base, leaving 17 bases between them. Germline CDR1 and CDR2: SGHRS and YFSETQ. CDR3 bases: TGCGCCAGCAGCTTGACACCAACCGGGACAAGTAACTATGGCTACACCTTC. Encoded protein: CASSLTPTGTSNYGYTF.

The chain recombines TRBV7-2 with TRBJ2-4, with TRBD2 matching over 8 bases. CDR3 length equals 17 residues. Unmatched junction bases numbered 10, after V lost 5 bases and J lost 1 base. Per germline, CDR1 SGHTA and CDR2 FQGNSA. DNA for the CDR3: TGTGCCAGCAGCACTAGAAGCGGGAGTCTTGCCAAAAACATTCAGTACTTC. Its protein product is CASSTRSGSLAKNIQYF.

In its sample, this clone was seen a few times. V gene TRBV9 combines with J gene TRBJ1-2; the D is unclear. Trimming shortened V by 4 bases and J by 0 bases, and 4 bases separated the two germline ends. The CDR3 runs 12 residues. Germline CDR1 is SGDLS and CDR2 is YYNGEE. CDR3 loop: CASSQSNYGYTF. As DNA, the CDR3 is TGTGCCAGCAGCCAGTCTAACTATGGCTACACCTTC.

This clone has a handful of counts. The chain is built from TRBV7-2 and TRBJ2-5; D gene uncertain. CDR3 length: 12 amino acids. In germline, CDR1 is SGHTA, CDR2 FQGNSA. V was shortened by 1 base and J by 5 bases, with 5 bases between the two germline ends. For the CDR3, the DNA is TGTGCCAGCAGCTTAGAAGCCGAGACCCAGTACTTC. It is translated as CASSLEAETQYF.